A single sample is the source of the 8 T cell receptor beta chains below, sequenced in a study of T-cell reconstitution after alpha-beta-depleted transplantation in children. Library preparation (for TCRbeta) was performed with unique molecular identifiers. TCRdb processed the PCR reads anew with MiXCR; each CDR3 protein has one entry. This table holds about 92,000 distinct CDR3 sequences, roughly an eighth found once. This specimen consisted of PBMCs from the stem cell graft donor, obtained from the stem cell graft. These TCRs come from a human donor who donated a stem cell graft to a child with inherited bone marrow failure.

This clonotype appeared many times. V gene TRBV6-5 combines with J gene TRBJ1-2; 10 bases agree with TRBD1. The trim removed 2 bases at V and 4 bases at J, leaving 4 bases unmatched. The CDR3 loop spans 15 amino acids. The germline V gene encodes CDR1 MNHEY and CDR2 SVGAGI. CDR3 residues: CASSYGTGAGYGYTF. In DNA, the CDR3 is TGTGCCAGCAGTTACGGGACAGGGGCCGGCTATGGCTACACCTTC.

This clonotype was recorded many times. The chain combines TRBV5-1 with TRBJ2-2, with 7 bases matching TRBD1. CDR3 length: 16 residues. Per the germline V gene, CDR1 is SGHRS and CDR2 is YFSETQ. The V and J ends lost 4 bases and 0 bases, in that order; junction bases with no gene match: 6. The CDR3 loop is CASSRRDRTNTGELFF. CDR3 nucleotide sequence: TGCGCCAGCAGCAGAAGGGACAGAACGAACACCGGGGAGCTGTTTTTT.

This clonotype was found many times. This rearrangement joins TRBV9 to TRBJ2-5, with 13 positions matching TRBD2. Unmatched junction bases numbered 2, after V lost 2 bases and J lost 7 bases. Germline V lookup: CDR1 SGDLS, CDR2 YYNGEE. The CDR3 is 14 amino acids. CDR3 nucleotide sequence: TGTGCCAGCAGCGTTACTAGCGGGGGGGTGACCCAGTACTTC. It specifies CASSVTSGGVTQYF.

The table lists this clonotype with many counts. The J gene is TRBJ2-5, the V gene TRBV7-9; TRBD1 matches 8 bases. CDR1 and CDR2 (germline): SEHNR, FQNEAQ (reference sequence). J lost 3 bases, V lost 5 bases, and 8 bases had no gene match. CDR3 size: 15 residues. CDR3 residues: CASSPQTGAEETQYF. CDR3 nucleotide sequence: TGTGCCAGCAGCCCCCAGACAGGGGCGGAAGAGACCCAGTACTTC.

The V gene is TRBV18, the J gene TRBJ2-3; D call uncertain. V lost 3 bases, J lost 2 bases, and 15 bases lay in between. Looked up from germline, CDR1 is KGHSH and CDR2 is LQKENI. This CDR3 is 16 amino acids long. CDR3 coding DNA: TGTGCCAGCTCACCTCCGGTTGGAATCAACACAGATACGCAGTATTTT. Translating gives CASSPPVGINTDTQYF.

The chain couples TRBV11-2 to TRBJ2-2; 11 bases are shared with TRBD2. The length of the CDR3 is 18 residues. Unmatched junction bases numbered 10, after V lost 2 bases and J lost 5 bases. Per the germline V gene, CDR1 is SGHAT and CDR2 is FQNNGV. CDR3 nucleotide sequence: TGTGCCAGCAGCTTACTGGGACTAGCGGTTTTGGGAACCGGGGAGCTGTTTTTT. It is translated as CASSLLGLAVLGTGELFF. The full variable domain, its missing parts supplied by reference TRBV11-2 and TRBJ2-2, is EAGVAQSPRYKIIEKRQSVAFWCNPISGHATLYWYQQILGQGPKLLIQFQNNGVVDDSQLPKDRFSAERLKGVDSTLKIQPAKLEDSAVYLCASSLLGLAVLGTGELFFGEGSRLTVL.

This clonotype was seen ten or more times. The V call is TRBV12-3 or TRBV12-4, the J call TRBJ1-2, with D unclear. V was trimmed by 9 bases and J by 3 bases, leaving 14 bases between them. The CDR3 runs 13 residues. CDR3 sequence (DNA): TGTGCCAGTAGCACCGCCGCTTACTATGGCTACACCTTC. Encoded protein: CASSTAAYYGYTF.

V gene TRBV18 combines with J gene TRBJ2-2; 9 bases align to TRBD2. Germline values: CDR1 KGHSH, CDR2 LQKENI. The CDR3 extends over 16 amino acids. The junction had 2 bases not matched to a gene; V was cut back by 3 bases and J by 0 bases. CDR3 sequence reads: CASSPLAGTNTGELFF. CDR3 bases: TGTGCCAGCTCACCCCTAGCGGGGACGAACACCGGGGAGCTGTTTTTT.